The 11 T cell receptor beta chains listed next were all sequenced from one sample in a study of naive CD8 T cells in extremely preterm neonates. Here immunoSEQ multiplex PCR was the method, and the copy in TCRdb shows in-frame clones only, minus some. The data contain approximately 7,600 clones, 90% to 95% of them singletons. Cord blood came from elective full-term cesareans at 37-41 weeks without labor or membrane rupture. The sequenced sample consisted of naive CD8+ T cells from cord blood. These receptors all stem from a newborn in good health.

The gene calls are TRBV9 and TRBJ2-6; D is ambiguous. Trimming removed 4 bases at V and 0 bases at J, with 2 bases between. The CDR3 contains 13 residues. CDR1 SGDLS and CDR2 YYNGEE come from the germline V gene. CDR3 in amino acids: CASSYSGANVLTF. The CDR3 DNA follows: TGTGCCAGCAGCTACTCTGGGGCCAACGTCCTGACTTTC.

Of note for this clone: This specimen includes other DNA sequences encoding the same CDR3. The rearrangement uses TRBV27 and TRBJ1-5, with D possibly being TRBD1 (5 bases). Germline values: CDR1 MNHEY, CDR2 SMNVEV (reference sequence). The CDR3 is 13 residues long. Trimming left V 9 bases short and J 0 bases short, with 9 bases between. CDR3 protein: CASGRASNQPQHF. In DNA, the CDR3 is TGTGCCAGTGGCAGGGCTAGCAATCAGCCCCAGCATTTT.

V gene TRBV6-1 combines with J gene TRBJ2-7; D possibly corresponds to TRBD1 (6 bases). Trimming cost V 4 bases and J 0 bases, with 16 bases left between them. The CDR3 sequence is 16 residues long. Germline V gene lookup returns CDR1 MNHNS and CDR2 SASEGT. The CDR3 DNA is TGTGCCAGCAGTGTTAACCCCCAGGGGCCCTCCTACGAGCAGTACTTC. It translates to CASSVNPQGPSYEQYF.

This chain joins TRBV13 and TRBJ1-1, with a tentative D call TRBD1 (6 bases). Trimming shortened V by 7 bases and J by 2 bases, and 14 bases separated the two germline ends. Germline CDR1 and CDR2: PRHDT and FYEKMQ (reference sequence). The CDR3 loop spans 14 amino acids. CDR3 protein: CASKDTGLNTEAFF. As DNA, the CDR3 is TGTGCCAGCAAAGATACAGGGCTCAACACTGAAGCTTTCTTT.

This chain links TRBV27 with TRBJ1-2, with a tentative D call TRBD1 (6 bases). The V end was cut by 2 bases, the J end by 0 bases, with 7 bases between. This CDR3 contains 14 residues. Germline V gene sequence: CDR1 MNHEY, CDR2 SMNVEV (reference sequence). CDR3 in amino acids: CASSLGGANYGYTF. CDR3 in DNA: TGTGCCAGCAGTTTAGGGGGCGCTAACTATGGCTACACCTTC.

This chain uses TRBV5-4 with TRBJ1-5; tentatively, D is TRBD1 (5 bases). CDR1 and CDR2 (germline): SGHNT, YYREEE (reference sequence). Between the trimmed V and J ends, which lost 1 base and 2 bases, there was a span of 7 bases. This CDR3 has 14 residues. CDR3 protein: CASSLWGGNQPQHF. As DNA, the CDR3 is TGTGCCAGCAGCTTGTGGGGGGGCAATCAGCCCCAGCATTTT.

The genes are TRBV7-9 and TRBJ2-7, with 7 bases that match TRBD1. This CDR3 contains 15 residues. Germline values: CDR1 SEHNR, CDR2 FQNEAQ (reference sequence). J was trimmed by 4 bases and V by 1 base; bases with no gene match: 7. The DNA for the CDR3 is TGTGCCAGCAGCTTAGGGGACAGTTTGACGTACGAGCAGTACTTC. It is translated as CASSLGDSLTYEQYF.

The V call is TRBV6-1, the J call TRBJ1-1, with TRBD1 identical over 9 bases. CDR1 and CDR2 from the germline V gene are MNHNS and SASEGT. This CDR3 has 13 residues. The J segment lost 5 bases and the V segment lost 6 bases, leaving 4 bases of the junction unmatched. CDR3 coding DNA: TGTGCCAGCAGGGACAGGGGAGGGACTGAAGCTTTCTTT. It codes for CASRDRGGTEAFF.

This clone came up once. For the CDR3, the DNA is TGTGCCAGCAGTTCCGGGACTAACCCCTACGAGCAGTACTTC. Translating it yields CASSSGTNPYEQYF. This chain uses TRBV2 with TRBJ2-7, with 7 bases aligning to TRBD2. V shed 5 bases, J shed 2 bases, and the junction held 6 bases outside the gene matches. Germline V gene lookup returns CDR1 SNHLY and CDR2 FYNNEI. The CDR3 has 14 residues. Full variable domain (rest looked up from reference TRBV2 and TRBJ2-7): EPEVTQTPSHQVTQMGQEVILRCVPISNHLYFYWYRQILGQKVEFLVSFYNNEISEKSEIFDDQFSVERPDGSNFTLKIRSTKLEDSAMYFCASSSGTNPYEQYFGPGTRLTVT.

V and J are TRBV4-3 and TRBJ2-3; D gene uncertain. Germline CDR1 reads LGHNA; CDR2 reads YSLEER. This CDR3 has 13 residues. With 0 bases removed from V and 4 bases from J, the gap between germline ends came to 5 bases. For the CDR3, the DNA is TGCGCCAGCAGCCAAGATCTAGCAGATACGCAGTATTTT. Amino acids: CASSQDLADTQYF.

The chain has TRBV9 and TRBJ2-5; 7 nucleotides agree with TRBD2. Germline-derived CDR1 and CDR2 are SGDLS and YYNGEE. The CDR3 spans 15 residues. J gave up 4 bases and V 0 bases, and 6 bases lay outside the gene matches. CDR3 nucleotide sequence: TGTGCCAGCAGCGTAGATTCAGGGAGGGGAGAGACCCAGTACTTC. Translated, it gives CASSVDSGRGETQYF.